Sequencing of this TCR beta chain was carried out in a study of early T cells in non-severe SARS-CoV-2 infection (dated by TCRdb to about 2021). Some background on the complete study: Because TCR sequencing was done on bulk RNA from unsorted whole blood, the alpha and beta chains could not be paired. The full study reports these points: VDJdb matching was skewed toward anti-spike CD8 responses and likely underestimated virus-specific expansions, missing private and CD4 specificities.

This was a case-control study nested in a cohort of healthcare workers in London, UK, who had nasopharyngeal swab PCR tests and blood samples taken every week. Between 23 and 31 March 2020, the week of the UK lockdown, healthcare workers were enrolled and then followed up weekly for as long as 16 weeks. V is clipped by 6 bases and J by 5 bases, and the sequence between their germline boundaries is 12 bases long. From the cysteine up to the phenylalanine, the CDR3 has a length of 12 residues. Of all the DNA, just the CDR3 is kept, 36 bases in frame from base 1. Reading the germline V gene (reference sequence) gives CDR1 DFQATT and CDR2 SNEGSKA. As for this clonotype: Its cognate antigen has yet to be identified. Base qualities are not at hand, and no much larger clone is one base apart.

Receptor libraries were prepared by 5' RACE. Sequenced on a NextSeq 500. To correct for sequencing error and PCR bias, the TCR library protocol tagged individual cDNA molecules with unique molecular identifiers. Both TCR alpha and beta chains were sequenced, and tight co-correlation was observed between alpha and beta sequence abundances in each sample. In the original analysis: Decombinator V4 was used to perform V gene, J gene and CDR3 annotation of TCR sequences. Expanded TCRs were defined as changing significantly between any two time points under a Poisson model with p below 0.0001. Abundances of TCRs were expressed as counts per million after normalisation to the total number of TCRs sequenced in each sample. TRAV1-2 paired with TRAJ12, TRAJ20 or TRAJ33 defined MAIT TCRs, while TRAV10 paired with TRAJ18 defined iNKT TCRs. VDJdb, accessed 1 November 2021, was searched for CMV, EBV and SARS-CoV-2 annotated TCRs, excluding TCRs annotated for multiple antigens. The public reads were run again by TCRdb, first through fastp at Q25 and then through MiXCR, and only productive beta chains were kept. All rows with the same CDR3 protein become a single entry with the most common DNA and genes. The authors' filters were not applied to this entry. Here the sample has about 80,000 distinct CDR3 sequences; approximately 12% occur a single time. The top ten clonotypes cover around 3.5% of the sample.

What was sequenced was whole blood. This TCR was recovered from an adult who was a healthcare worker with PCR-confirmed SARS-CoV-2 infection or an uninfected control (not recorded which). The chain was built from TRBV20-1 and TRBJ2-3; the best D guess is TRBD2, with 5 bases matching. The nucleotide sequence is TGCAGTGCCGGCGGGCCGGGAGATACGCAGTATTTT. The resulting protein is CSAGGPGDTQYF.